This T cell receptor (beta chain) originates from a study of T-cell reconstitution after alpha-beta-depleted transplantation in children. General study results and limits: By one year post-transplant, T-cell counts and diversity largely arose from T cells that were newly produced.

This clonotype was counted many times. Its antigen is unknown. The CDR3 runs to 16 residues. V lost 0 bases and J 5 bases, leaving 20 bases between the germline ends. Germline assignment: CDR1 DFQATT and CDR2 SNEGSKA (reference sequence). The library targeted TCRbeta and was prepared with unique molecular identifiers. TCRdb re-called the PCR reads through MiXCR, storing one row per CDR3 protein. The table includes fewer than 350,000 distinct CDR3 sequences, 6% to 10% detected once. The chain joins TRBV20-1 to TRBJ2-7, with unresolved D. Source: peripheral blood, taken 360 days after TCRalphabeta/CD19-depleted stem cell transplant. This TCR was sampled from a female patient aged 2-10 years who had a stem cell transplant for Fanconi anemia, so the T cells may come from the graft donor. The CDR3 bases are TGCAGTGCTAGAGATGGTCCAACTGAAACACCCCACGAGCAGTACGTC. Protein: CSARDGPTETPHEQYV.